Detailed here is one TCR beta chain. The data belong to a study of T cell changes during pregnancy in multiple sclerosis. This CDR3 contains 16 residues. Looked up from germline, CDR1 is MDHEN and CDR2 is SYDVKM. V was trimmed by 3 bases and J by 8 bases, leaving 20 bases between them. Method: immunoSEQ multiplex PCR; TCRdb's copy keeps in-frame clones and lacks some. The sample shows approximately 41,000 clones, 94% of them seen only once. The chain employs TRBV28 and TRBJ2-1; D is perhaps TRBD2 (5 bases). Sequenced here: CD8+ T cells from peripheral blood mononuclear cells, sampled in the third trimester of pregnancy. This clonotype was sampled from a female donor with multiple sclerosis, enrolled in a pregnancy study. CDR3 in amino acids: CASSFGSRPSPDEQFF. In DNA, the CDR3 is TGTGCCAGCAGTTTCGGTAGCAGGCCTAGCCCCGATGAGCAGTTCTTC.